These 16 T cell receptor beta chains were sequenced from one sample in a study of OX40 agonist ivuxolimab in advanced cancers. The protocol was immunoSEQ multiplex PCR, while the TCRdb copy is restricted to in-frame clones and leaves out a portion. The table includes under 90,000 clones, around 85% detected once. The sample consisted of CD4+ or CD8+ T cells sorted from blood, taken in a trial of the OX40 agonist ivuxolimab. The receptors come from an adult with an advanced solid tumor such as melanoma, head and neck, liver or kidney cancer.

This sequence joins TRBV11-2 and TRBJ2-7; D is uncertain. The length of the CDR3 is 14 residues. The V and J ends lost 1 base and 6 bases respectively, with 13 bases between them. Germline V gene data show CDR1 as SGHAT and CDR2 as FQNNGV. CDR3 sequence: CASSLGLDSGEQYF. In DNA, the CDR3 is TGTGCCAGCAGCTTAGGGCTAGATTCTGGCGAGCAGTACTTC.

The table lists this clone with a count of one. V is TRBV19 and J is TRBJ1-5, with D possibly TRBD1 on 5 matching bases. This CDR3 spans 16 amino acids. V lost 7 bases and J 3 bases, leaving 19 bases between the germline ends. Germline V gene data show CDR1 as LNHDA and CDR2 as SQIVND (reference sequence). Written as DNA, the CDR3 is TGTGCCAGTATTCAGGGAAAAAGGGCCTCCAATCAGCCCCAGCATTTT. It codes for CASIQGKRASNQPQHF.

The chain carries TRBV7-8 and TRBJ2-2, with TRBD2 identical over 7 bases. In germline, CDR1 is SGHVS, CDR2 FQNEAQ. The trim removed 8 bases at V and 4 bases at J, leaving 7 bases unmatched. The CDR3 runs to 14 residues. CDR3 region: CASGGTTATGELFF. The CDR3 nucleotides are TGTGCCAGCGGCGGGACTACAGCCACCGGGGAGCTGTTTTTT.

The chain uses TRBV4-1 and TRBJ2-2; D gene unclear. V lost 0 bases, J lost 6 bases, and 11 bases lay in between. Germline loops: CDR1 MGHRA, CDR2 YSYEKL. This CDR3 is 15 amino acids long. The CDR3 DNA follows: TGCGCCAGCAGCCAAGAAGAAACTACCCCCGGGGAGCTGTTTTTT. It specifies CASSQEETTPGELFF.

The chain has TRBV18 and TRBJ2-7, with 7 bases fitting TRBD1. Germline trimming cut 0 bases from V and 0 bases from J; bases unmatched to any gene: 5. CDR3 size: 16 residues. CDR1 and CDR2 from the germline V gene are KGHSH and LQKENI. The CDR3 nucleotides read TGTGCCAGCTCACCACCGACCCGGGACAGCTCCTACGAGCAGTACTTC. Its translation is CASSPPTRDSSYEQYF.

The chain is built from TRBV18 and TRBJ1-3; D is ambiguous. Germline V gene lookup returns CDR1 KGHSH and CDR2 LQKENI. V lost 6 bases to trimming and J lost 0 bases, with 12 bases between them. The CDR3 totals 15 residues. CDR3 in DNA: TGTGCCAGCTCGGACGGGATCATCTCTGGAAACACCATATATTTT. As protein: CASSDGIISGNTIYF.

The V gene is TRBV5-1, the J gene TRBJ2-4, with TRBD2 identical over 7 bases. Germline V CDR1 and CDR2: SGHRS, YFSETQ. This CDR3 has 17 residues. V was clipped by 4 bases and J by 0 bases; unmatched bases: 10. CDR3 coding DNA: TGCGCCAGCAGCGCAATCCCTAGCGGAGTAGCCAAAAACATTCAGTACTTC. Translation: CASSAIPSGVAKNIQYF.

This chain joins TRBV5-5 and TRBJ1-2; 11 bases line up with TRBD1. The CDR3 has 15 residues. Germline-derived CDR1 and CDR2 are SGHKS and YYEKEE (reference sequence). V trimming: 4 bases; J trimming: 4 bases; junction bases outside the gene matches: 6. CDR3 sequence: CASSKDRGRVYGYTF. Here the CDR3 DNA reads TGTGCCAGCAGCAAGGACAGGGGGCGCGTCTATGGCTACACCTTC.

This sequence joins TRBV19 and TRBJ2-7; 9 nucleotides line up with TRBD1. The CDR3 consists of 15 residues. Germline trimming cut 6 bases from V and 1 base from J; bases unmatched to any gene: 7. Germline CDR1 reads LNHDA; CDR2 reads SQIVND (reference sequence). CDR3 region: CASRRTGGASYEQYF. CDR3 bases: TGTGCCAGTAGACGCACAGGGGGCGCGTCCTACGAGCAGTACTTC.

The chain couples TRBV5-5 to TRBJ1-1; possibly TRBD1 for D (5 bases). Germline V lookup: CDR1 SGHKS, CDR2 YYEKEE (reference sequence). This CDR3 contains 14 residues. V was clipped by 2 bases and J by 1 base, with 9 bases between them. The CDR3 region has the DNA TGTGCCAGCAGCTTCAGGGCGGGGAACACTGAAGCTTTCTTT. Protein product: CASSFRAGNTEAFF.

The V call is TRBV11-3, the J call TRBJ2-3; the D gene is possibly TRBD2 (7 bases). CDR1 and CDR2 from the germline V gene are SGHNT and YENEEA. The CDR3 has 17 residues. The germline V and J ends were trimmed by 5 bases and 6 bases, with 24 bases remaining between them. The CDR3 bases are TGTGCCAGCAGCCCCAGGGGCCGCGGGAGATTGGTGGATACGCAGTATTTT. This translates into CASSPRGRGRLVDTQYF. Variable domain in full (rest from reference TRBV11-3 and TRBJ2-3): EAGVVQSPRYKIIEKKQPVAFWCNPISGHNTLYWYLQNLGQGPELLIRYENEEAVDDSQLPKDRFSAERLKGVDSTLKIQPAELGDSAVYLCASSPRGRGRLVDTQYFGPGTRLTVL.

The rearrangement joins TRBV5-1 to TRBJ2-3; 9 bases are a match to TRBD2. The CDR3 sequence is 17 residues long. Germline CDR1 and CDR2: SGHRS and YFSETQ. V gave up 0 bases and J gave up 2 bases; unmatched junction bases: 7. The CDR3 DNA reads TGCGCCAGCAGCTTGGTAGCTAGCGGGGACCTCACAGATACGCAGTATTTT. Encoded protein: CASSLVASGDLTDTQYF.

The chain couples TRBV5-1 to TRBJ1-1; a possible D gene is TRBD1 (5 bases). The V end lost 3 bases, the J end lost 1 base, and 7 bases lay between the germline ends. Looked up from germline, CDR1 is SGHRS and CDR2 is YFSETQ. This CDR3 is 13 amino acids long. CDR3 sequence (DNA): TGCGCCAGCAGCTGGGACCGGAACACTGAAGCTTTCTTT. It is translated as CASSWDRNTEAFF.

CDR3 sequence: CASSPAGTGFMSQHF. The CDR3 region has the DNA TGTGCCAGCAGCCCCGCCGGGACAGGGTTCATGTCCCAGCATTTT. This chain uses TRBV7-2 with TRBJ1-5, with 9 positions matching TRBD1. This CDR3 has 15 amino acids. Trimming removed 5 bases from V and 11 bases from J; junction bases left unmatched: 13. Per the germline V gene, CDR1 is SGHTA and CDR2 is FQGNSA. The variable domain in full, with the rest retrieved from reference TRBV7-2 and TRBJ1-5, is GAGVSQSPSNKVTEKGKDVELRCDPISGHTALYWYRQSLGQGLEFLIYFQGNSAPDKSGLPSDRFSAERTGGSVSTLTIQRTQQEDSAVYLCASSPAGTGFMSQHFGDGTRLSIL.

Written as DNA, the CDR3 is TGCGCCAGCAGTGACGGACGCCAAGTGATTCAGTACTTC. Translation gives CASSDGRQVIQYF. The chain joins TRBV5-1 to TRBJ2-4; D gene uncertain. The CDR3 spans 13 residues. Trimming shortened V by 5 bases and J by 10 bases, and 16 bases separated the two germline ends. Germline V gives CDR1 SGHRS, CDR2 YFSETQ.

The chain has TRBV30 and TRBJ1-3; D unresolved. The ends were cut back, 3 bases at V and 4 bases at J, with 10 bases in the middle. The CDR3 length is 13 residues. Germline assignment: CDR1 GTSNPN and CDR2 SVGIG (reference sequence). This CDR3 is CAWSAMPGNTIYF. In DNA form, the CDR3 reads TGTGCCTGGAGCGCCATGCCAGGAAACACCATATATTTT. Full variable domain (rest looked up from reference TRBV30 and TRBJ1-3): SQTIHQWPATLVQPVGSPLSLECTVEGTSNPNLYWYRQAAGRGLQLLFYSVGIGQISSEVPQNLSASRPQDRQFILSSKKLLLSDSGFYLCAWSAMPGNTIYFGEGSWLTVV.